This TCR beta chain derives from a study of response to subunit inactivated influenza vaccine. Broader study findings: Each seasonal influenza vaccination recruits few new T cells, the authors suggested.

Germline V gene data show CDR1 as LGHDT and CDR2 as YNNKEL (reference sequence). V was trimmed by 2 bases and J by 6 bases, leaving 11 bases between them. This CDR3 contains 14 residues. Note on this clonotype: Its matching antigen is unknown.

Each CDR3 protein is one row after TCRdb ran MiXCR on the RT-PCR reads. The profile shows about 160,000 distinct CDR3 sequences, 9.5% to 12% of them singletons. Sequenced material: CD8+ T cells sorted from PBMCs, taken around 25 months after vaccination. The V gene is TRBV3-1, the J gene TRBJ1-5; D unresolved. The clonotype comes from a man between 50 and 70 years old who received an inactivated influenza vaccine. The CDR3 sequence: CASSQRGWSQPQHF. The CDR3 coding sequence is TGTGCCAGCAGCCAACGAGGGTGGAGTCAGCCCCAGCATTTT. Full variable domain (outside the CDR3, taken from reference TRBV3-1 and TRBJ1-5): DTAVSQTPKYLVTQMGNDKSIKCEQNLGHDTMYWYKQDSKKFLKIMFSYNNKELIINETVPNRFSPKSPDKAHLNLHINSLELGDSAVYFCASSQRGWSQPQHFGDGTRLSIL.